Following are 2 T cell receptor beta chains from one sample sequenced in a study of regulatory T cells in long-lasting Graves disease. The time point denotes: newly diagnosed GD, antithyroid drugs for less than 3 months. Construction of the TCR library relied on RNA isolated from PBMCs. The TCR beta library used iRepertoire HTBI primers with Arm-PCR amplification of CDR3. Each CDR3 protein is one row after TCRdb ran MiXCR on the multiplex PCR reads. Of approximately 470,000 distinct CDR3 sequences listed, roughly 15% are singletons. These sequences were also reported in another study, on T cells in Graves' hyperthyroidism and ophthalmopathy.

The starting material was peripheral blood mononuclear cells (PBMCs), obtained at new diagnosis, from a patient treated with antithyroid drugs. These receptors all stem from a man aged 40-55 years with Graves disease.

The chain is built from TRBV7-9 and TRBJ1-1, with TRBD1 as a possible D gene (5 bases). V was shortened by 6 bases and J by 4 bases, with 15 bases between the two germline ends. This CDR3 has 14 residues. Germline values: CDR1 SEHNR, CDR2 FQNEAQ (reference sequence). CDR3 residues: CASSLLPGATEAFF. CDR3 bases: TGTGCCAGCAGTCTCCTCCCTGGGGCCACTGAAGCTTTCTTT.

This clonotype came up many times. The chain is built from TRBV7-3 and TRBJ2-3, with D possibly being TRBD2 (6 bases). V lost 0 bases and J 4 bases, leaving 11 bases between the germline ends. Germline assignment: CDR1 SGHTA and CDR2 FQGTGA. The CDR3 is made up of 15 amino acids. The chain's CDR3 is CASSLTTPGADTQYF. The CDR3 DNA sequence: TGTGCCAGCAGCTTAACTACCCCGGGAGCAGATACGCAGTATTTT.